The 17 T cell receptor beta chains below were found in one sample sequenced in a study of T cell repertoires in cytomegalovirus infection. Their cognate antigens are unknown. MiXCR was run by TCRdb on the reads, yielding one entry per CDR3 protein. There are approximately 270,000 distinct CDR3 sequences in the sample; approximately 22% occur only once, and roughly a fifth lies in the top ten. Material: cultured PBMCs, obtained from culture after CMV antigen stimulation. The receptor source for this set is a human donor in good health (CMV status not recorded). Some clones in this sample may be carry-over from other donors' samples.

V gene TRBV10-3 combines with J gene TRBJ1-5; D is uncertain. There are 13 residues in the CDR3. Per the germline V gene, CDR1 is ENHRY and CDR2 is SYGVKD. V was pared by 6 bases and J by 4 bases, with 10 bases between. CDR3 DNA: TGTGCCATCAGAGACGGGGATAATCAGCCCCAGCATTTT. It specifies CAIRDGDNQPQHF.

This chain connects TRBV4-1 to TRBJ1-3; the D is unclear. Trimming cost V 0 bases and J 2 bases, with 11 bases left between them. The CDR3 consists of 16 residues. Germline-derived CDR1 and CDR2 are MGHRA and YSYEKL. The CDR3 sequence is CASSQDWVLTGNTIYF. CDR3 nucleotide sequence: TGCGCCAGCAGCCAAGATTGGGTTCTCACTGGAAACACCATATATTTT.

This chain links TRBV29-1 with TRBJ2-1, with D hard to call. This CDR3 region has 13 residues. The germline V and J ends were trimmed by 4 bases and 0 bases, with 7 bases remaining between them. Germline CDR1 is SQVTM and CDR2 is ANQGSEA. Here the CDR3 DNA reads TGCAGCGTTGCCCAGAGCTCCTACAATGAGCAGTTCTTC. Its protein product is CSVAQSSYNEQFF.

This clonotype occurred once. The chain is built from TRBV14 and TRBJ2-1; 11 nucleotides line up with TRBD2. CDR1 is SGHDN and CDR2 is FVKESK in the germline V gene. CDR3 size: 17 residues. After removal of 2 bases from V and 3 bases from J, the junction contained 6 bases not matched to a gene. The chain's CDR3 is CASSQRPGTSGYNEQFF. In DNA, the CDR3 is TGTGCCAGCAGCCAACGTCCCGGGACTAGCGGCTACAATGAGCAGTTCTTC.

J is TRBJ1-3 and V is TRBV12-3 or TRBV12-4, with no clear D. Deletions cut 3 bases from V and 8 bases from J, with 5 bases between. This CDR3 contains 11 residues. CDR3 loop: CASSFAHTIYF. CDR3 nucleotides: TGTGCCAGCAGTTTTGCACACACCATATATTTT.

The chain combines TRBV24-1 with TRBJ2-7; the D gene is possibly TRBD1 (6 bases). The V gene lost 1 base and the J gene lost 2 bases, with 23 bases spanning the gap. Germline V lookup: CDR1 KGHDR, CDR2 SFDVKD. The CDR3 is 19 residues long. CDR3 sequence: CATSDLGARTGPYTYEQYF. The CDR3 bases are TGTGCCACCAGTGATTTAGGCGCCCGTACAGGGCCTTATACCTACGAGCAGTACTTC.

There are many counts of this clonotype. The chain employs TRBV12-3 or TRBV12-4 and TRBJ2-1, with D perhaps matching TRBD1 (5 bases). This CDR3 is 15 amino acids long. The germline V and J ends were trimmed by 4 bases and 0 bases, with 10 bases remaining between them. CDR3 in amino acids: CASSSTASSYNEQFF. The CDR3 DNA follows: TGTGCCAGCAGTTCGACAGCGAGCTCCTACAATGAGCAGTTCTTC.

This clonotype appeared many times. This chain connects TRBV7-6 to TRBJ1-1; unclear D gene. The CDR3 runs 15 residues. Germline CDR1 is SGHVS and CDR2 is FNYEAQ. V lost 5 bases to trimming and J lost 0 bases, with 13 bases between them. The CDR3 region has the DNA TGTGCCAGCAGCCGCCCGGGAAGGGTGAACACTGAAGCTTTCTTT. It encodes CASSRPGRVNTEAFF.

The J gene is TRBJ1-5, the V gene TRBV5-6, with D uncertain. The CDR3 covers 14 residues. Per the germline V gene, CDR1 is SGHDT and CDR2 is YYEEEE. Deletions cut 0 bases from V and 0 bases from J, with 4 bases between. The CDR3 bases are TGTGCCAGCAGCTTGGGACTTAGCAATCAGCCCCAGCATTTT. Translation: CASSLGLSNQPQHF.

This clonotype was counted ten times or more. This rearrangement joins TRBV7-8 to TRBJ2-3, with D hard to call. The CDR3 is 12 amino acids. Per germline, CDR1 SGHVS and CDR2 FQNEAQ. V gave up 5 bases and J gave up 3 bases, with 6 bases separating them. CDR3 sequence reads: CASSTQTDTQYF. CDR3 DNA sequence: TGTGCCAGCAGCACCCAGACAGATACGCAGTATTTT.

This clonotype was found many times. This chain uses TRBV12-3 or TRBV12-4 with TRBJ1-1; D possibly corresponds to TRBD1 (5 bases). Deletions cut 7 bases from V and 7 bases from J, with 13 bases between. This CDR3 has 12 amino acids. CDR3 nucleotides: TGTGCCAGCAAGCTACAGGTGGTTGAAGCTTTCTTT. It yields the protein CASKLQVVEAFF.

As concerns this clonotype: This may stem from a read error, because a much larger clone lies one nucleotide away. The V and J genes are TRBV7-2 and TRBJ2-1, with D perhaps matching TRBD1 (5 bases). CDR3 length: 15 residues. CDR1 SGHTA and CDR2 FQGNSA come from the germline V gene. The CDR3 bases are TGTGGCAGCAGCCCCCAGGGCCAATCCTACAATGAGCAGTTCTTC. It yields the protein CGSSPQGQSYNEQFF. Variable domain in full (rest from reference TRBV7-2 and TRBJ2-1): GAGVSQSPSNKVTEKGKDVELRCDPISGHTALYWYRQSLGQGLEFLIYFQGNSAPDKSGLPSDRFSAERTGGSVSTLTIQRTQQEDSAVYLCGSSPQGQSYNEQFFGPGTRLTVL.

Details on this clonotype: A much larger clone sits a single nucleotide away, making a read error possible. This chain joins TRBV7-6 and TRBJ1-3, with D possibly TRBD1 on 5 matching bases. The CDR3 totals 16 residues. Germline CDR1 is SGHVS and CDR2 is FNYEAQ. V was trimmed by 0 bases and J by 5 bases, leaving 14 bases between them. In nucleotides, the CDR3 is TGTGCCAGCAGCTTAGCGGGCAGGGAACATAGAAACACCATATATTTT. It is translated as CASSLAGREHRNTIYF.

This clonotype was counted many times. V is TRBV7-8 and J is TRBJ2-2; no clear D gene. V was cut by 1 base and J by 1 base, with 10 bases left in between. The CDR3 is 16 residues long. From germline, CDR1 is SGHVS and CDR2 FQNEAQ. The CDR3: CASSLVAPGNTGELFF. In DNA form, the CDR3 reads TGTGCCAGCAGCTTAGTGGCGCCCGGGAACACCGGGGAGCTGTTTTTT. The whole variable domain, remainder taken from reference TRBV7-8 and TRBJ2-2, is GAGVSQSPRYKVAKRGQDVALRCDPISGHVSLFWYQQALGQGPEFLTYFQNEAQLDKSGLPSDRFFAERPEGSVSTLKIQRTQQEDSAVYLCASSLVAPGNTGELFFGEGSRLTVL.

The chain is built from TRBV7-8 and TRBJ2-3; 10 nucleotides match TRBD2. Germline-derived CDR1 and CDR2 are SGHVS and FQNEAQ. The V and J ends lost 2 bases and 0 bases, in that order; junction bases with no gene match: 8. This CDR3 region has 18 residues. The DNA for the CDR3 is TGTGCCAGCAGCTTACGATCTAGCGGGGGCCTTAGCACAGATACGCAGTATTTT. This codes for CASSLRSSGGLSTDTQYF.

The gene calls are TRBV28 and TRBJ2-4; D unresolved. This CDR3 has 12 residues. Per the germline V gene, CDR1 is MDHEN and CDR2 is SYDVKM. V dropped 3 bases and J dropped 4 bases, with 4 bases sitting between them. The CDR3 nucleotides read TGTGCCAGCAGTTTTATTAAAAACATTCAGTACTTC. This codes for CASSFIKNIQYF.

The chain is built from TRBV29-1 and TRBJ2-1, with 8 bases matching TRBD1. Germline CDR1 SQVTM, CDR2 ANQGSEA. The CDR3 is 13 amino acids. V lost 3 bases and J lost 6; bases outside the gene matches: 4. The CDR3 loop reads CSVDRTGSNEQFF. CDR3 bases: TGCAGCGTTGACAGGACAGGGTCCAATGAGCAGTTCTTC.